This is a list of T cell receptor beta chains from one sample in a study of low-dose radiotherapy and immunotherapy resistance in tumors. TCRdb re-derived calls from the reads in MiXCR, one entry per CDR3 protein. Here the sample spans tens of thousands of distinct CDR3 sequences, about 53% being singletons. The sample was PBMCs, taken after low-dose radiotherapy plus immunotherapy. The receptors shown here come from a male donor with gallbladder cancer. Both conserved end residues are part of each CDR3. The D gene is left open where the match is weak. A row's size may be missing; if present it is once, few, many or a size class.

>TRBJ1-4|few|TRBV28|.
CASSIPAGAANEKLFF
TGTGCCAGCAGTATACCCGCCGGGGCGGCTAATGAAAAACTGTTTTTT
>TRBJ1-2|.|TRBV23-1|.
CASSQGGNYGYTF
TGCGCCAGCAGTCAAGGGGGAAACTATGGCTACACCTTC
>TRBJ2-4|many|TRBV3-1|.
CASSRDSGIQYF
TGTGCCAGCAGCCGAGATAGCGGCATTCAGTACTTC
>TRBJ2-7|many|TRBV29-1|.
CSVGEDRTYEQYF
TGCAGCGTTGGGGAGGACAGAACCTACGAGCAGTACTTC
>TRBJ1-2|medium-sized|TRBV5-6|.
CASSLVRADNYGYTF
TGTGCCAGCAGCTTGGTCCGAGCAGACAACTATGGCTACACCTTC
>TRBJ2-2|.|TRBV27|.
CASSLLAGNTGELFFFF
.
>TRBJ2-6|once|TRBV21-1|.
CASSDSRDRGFGGANVLTF
TGTGCCAGCAGCGATAGCCGGGACAGGGGGTTTGGTGGGGCCAACGTCCTGACTTTC
>TRBJ1-6|.|TRBV28|.
CASSQGGGNSPLHF
TGTGCCAGCAGCCAGGGAGGTGGTAATTCACCCCTCCACTTT
>TRBJ1-1|many|TRBV29-1|.
CSVDIGQNTEAFF
TGCAGCGTTGATATCGGACAGAACACTGAAGCTTTCTTT
>TRBJ2-5|many|TRBV10-2|.
CASSELETQYF
TGCGCCAGCAGTGAATTGGAGACCCAGTACTTC
>TRBJ1-2|medium-sized|TRBV29-1|TRBD1
CSAHRGGSWGYTF
TGCAGCGCCCACAGGGGCGGATCTTGGGGCTACACCTTC
>TRBJ2-1|.|TRBV24-1|.
CATSERDLQQFF
TGTGCCACCAGTGAGCGGGACTTACAGCAGTTCTTC
>TRBJ2-2|.|TRBV20-1|.
CSAPGPGELFF
TGCAGTGCGCCCGGGCCCGGGGAGCTGTTTTTT
>TRBJ2-5|.|TRBV14|.
CASSLAYRDGGTQYF
TGTGCCAGCAGCCTGGCATACAGGGACGGAGGGACCCAGTACTTC
>TRBJ1-2|.|TRBV3-1|.
CASSPGGSSQGYTF
TGTGCCAGCAGCCCCGGCGGGTCCTCGCAGGGCTACACCTTC
>TRBJ2-7|.|TRBV5-5|.
CASSPHGNYEQYF
TGTGCCAGCAGCCCACACGGAAACTACGAGCAGTACTTC
>TRBJ2-5|few|TRBV12-3/TRBV12-4|TRBD1
CASSLDHRGRETQYF
TGTGCCAGCAGTTTAGACCACAGGGGGAGAGAGACCCAGTACTTC
>TRBJ2-3|medium-sized|TRBV6-2/TRBV6-3|.
CASSYSTGLVTDTQYF
TGTGCCAGCAGTTACTCGACGGGGCTAGTCACAGATACGCAGTATTTT
>TRBJ2-5|.|TRBV29-1|TRBD2
CSVRSGVGETQYF
TGCAGCGTCCGAAGCGGGGTTGGAGAGACCCAGTACTTC
>TRBJ2-7|many|TRBV27|TRBD1
CASSLNRGPYEQYF
TGTGCCAGCAGTTTAAACAGGGGGCCCTACGAGCAGTACTTC
>TRBJ2-5|few|TRBV29-1|.
CSALGVAETQYF
TGCAGCGCGCTCGGGGTCGCAGAGACCCAGTACTTC
>TRBJ1-1|.|TRBV5-1|.
CASSRVDTEAFF
TGCGCCAGCAGCCGGGTGGACACTGAAGCTTTCTTT
>TRBJ1-2|.|TRBV6-5|TRBD1
CASSEGQGIWGYTF
TGTGCCAGCAGTGAGGGACAGGGCATATGGGGCTACACCTTC
>TRBJ1-5|medium-sized|TRBV7-9|TRBD1
CASSQTGDQPQHF
TGTGCCAGCAGCCAGACAGGGGATCAGCCCCAGCATTTT
>TRBJ2-1|medium-sized|TRBV6-2/TRBV6-3|TRBD2
CASSSLAGSYNEQFF
TGTGCCAGCAGTTCACTAGCGGGAAGCTACAATGAGCAGTTCTTC
>TRBJ1-1|many|TRBV2|.
CASRGFPGLLSPMNTEAFF
TGTGCCAGCAGGGGGTTCCCGGGACTTCTCTCGCCCATGAACACTGAAGCTTTCTTT
>TRBJ1-3|.|TRBV7-2|.
CASSLELTSTIYF
TGTGCCAGCAGCTTAGAGCTTACGAGCACCATATATTTT
>TRBJ2-1|few|TRBV24-1|TRBD2
CATSDFVTGTSNYNEQFF
TGTGCCACCAGTGATTTCGTCACCGGGACTAGTAACTACAATGAGCAGTTCTTC
>TRBJ1-1|.|TRBV7-6|.
CASSLALGGANTEAFF
TGTGCCAGCAGCTTAGCGCTCGGGGGCGCGAACACTGAAGCTTTCTTT
>TRBJ2-7|few|TRBV28|.
CASSFQTGGTAYEQYF
TGTGCCAGCAGTTTCCAGACCGGGGGGACAGCCTACGAGCAGTACTTC